Presented here are 10 T cell receptor beta chains from one specimen sequenced in a study of Graves' ophthalmopathy and Graves' hyperthyroidism. RNA transcripts were the template, and TCR beta CDR3 regions were amplified from them. The first-round RT-PCR employed HTBI primers together with the Qiagen OneStep RT-PCR kit. A multiplex PCR was then performed as the second round. Via MiXCR, TCRdb re-called the multiplex PCR reads, giving one row per CDR3 protein. The sample records 1 million to 1.3 million distinct CDR3 sequences, 35% to 45% being singletons. The sequenced sample was peripheral blood or thyroid tissue (not recorded which). These TCRs come from an adult man with Graves' hyperthyroidism.

The V gene is TRBV7-9, the J gene TRBJ2-5, with 7 bases that match TRBD2. This CDR3 region has 15 residues. V dropped 1 base and J dropped 3; count of bases not matched to a gene: 5. Germline V gene sequence: CDR1 SEHNR, CDR2 FQNEAQ (reference sequence). CDR3 amino acids: CASSLDAGEEETQYF. The CDR3 nucleotides are TGTGCCAGCAGCTTAGATGCGGGAGAGGAAGAGACCCAGTACTTC.

This clonotype showed up many times. The CDR3 DNA reads TGTGCCAGCAGTAGACAGGGTTACGAAGGCTACACCTTC. This encodes CASSRQGYEGYTF. V and J are TRBV12-3 or TRBV12-4 and TRBJ1-2; 7 positions agree with TRBD1. The CDR3 loop spans 13 amino acids. J gave up 8 bases and V 5 bases, and 8 bases lay outside the gene matches.

This clonotype was recorded at least ten times. The chain carries TRBV2 and TRBJ1-1, with D perhaps matching TRBD1 (5 bases). Trimming removed 3 bases from V and 11 bases from J, with 16 bases in between. The V gene's germline CDR1 is SNHLY and CDR2 FYNNEI. This CDR3 comprises 13 residues. The CDR3 sequence: CASSDSGREEAFF. The CDR3 region has the DNA TGTGCCAGCAGTGACTCGGGCAGGGAGGAGGCTTTCTTT.

This chain connects TRBV2 to TRBJ2-6, with 10 bases aligning to TRBD2. CDR3 length: 19 amino acids. In germline, CDR1 is SNHLY, CDR2 FYNNEI. V was clipped by 4 bases and J by 0 bases; unmatched bases: 9. The CDR3 reads CASSASGTSDNSGANVLTF. In nucleotides, the CDR3 is TGTGCCAGCAGTGCCTCCGGGACTAGCGATAACTCTGGGGCCAACGTCCTGACTTTC.

The genes are TRBV7-8 and TRBJ2-7, with 7 bases lining up with TRBD2. The trim removed 7 bases at V and 0 bases at J, leaving 3 bases unmatched. Germline CDR1 is SGHVS and CDR2 is FQNEAQ. This CDR3 is built from 13 residues. In DNA, the CDR3 is TGTGCCAGCACCCAGCGGGGCTCCTACGAGCAGTACTTC. Translated, it gives CASTQRGSYEQYF.

This clonotype has at least ten counts. The chain links TRBV2 to TRBJ1-6; D is ambiguous. Trimming took off 4 bases at V and 12 bases at J, with 16 bases between the two ends. This CDR3 is built from 14 residues. Looked up from germline, CDR1 is SNHLY and CDR2 is FYNNEI. The CDR3 is CASSGAGPKGPLHF. Here the CDR3 DNA reads TGTGCCAGCAGTGGGGCAGGACCCAAGGGACCCCTCCACTTT.

In this sample, this clonotype turned up a few times. The V gene is TRBV7-9, the J gene TRBJ2-7; a weak D match, TRBD1 (6 bases). The CDR3 spans 16 residues. Trimming took 2 bases from V and 4 from J, leaving 18 bases between them. CDR1 and CDR2 from the germline V gene are SEHNR and FQNEAQ (reference sequence). The CDR3 DNA is TGTGCCAGCAGCTTACAGGGGTCCCTTAGGGCTTACGAGCAGTACTTC. Its protein is CASSLQGSLRAYEQYF.

This chain uses TRBV25-1 with TRBJ2-7, with TRBD2 matching 11 bases. The CDR3 sequence is 16 residues long. Trimming at V came to 4 bases and at J to 7 bases, leaving 12 bases not matched to a gene. Germline V CDR1 and CDR2: MGHDK, SYGVNS. CDR3 sequence: CASSAPSLAGAREQYF. In DNA form, the CDR3 reads TGTGCCAGCAGTGCCCCCTCACTAGCGGGAGCGCGAGAGCAGTACTTC.

This clonotype has more than one count but fewer than ten. J is TRBJ2-5 and V is TRBV3-1; D gene uncertain. Trimming took 2 bases from V and 7 from J, leaving 11 bases between them. The germline V gene encodes CDR1 LGHDT and CDR2 YNNKEL (reference sequence). The CDR3 runs to 13 residues. CDR3 nucleotides: TGTGCCAGCAGCCAACAACTCGGAAGGACCCAGTACTTC. It codes for CASSQQLGRTQYF.

This clonotype was observed many times. CDR3 nucleotide sequence: TGTGCCAGCAGTTACTCGACTGGGACAGGGGGCTTTGGCTACACCTTC. This encodes CASSYSTGTGGFGYTF. The chain links TRBV6-5 to TRBJ1-2; 12 positions match TRBD1. The germline CDR1 and CDR2 sequences are MNHEY and SVGAGI. There are 16 residues in the CDR3. V gave up 0 bases and J gave up 7 bases; unmatched junction bases: 6.